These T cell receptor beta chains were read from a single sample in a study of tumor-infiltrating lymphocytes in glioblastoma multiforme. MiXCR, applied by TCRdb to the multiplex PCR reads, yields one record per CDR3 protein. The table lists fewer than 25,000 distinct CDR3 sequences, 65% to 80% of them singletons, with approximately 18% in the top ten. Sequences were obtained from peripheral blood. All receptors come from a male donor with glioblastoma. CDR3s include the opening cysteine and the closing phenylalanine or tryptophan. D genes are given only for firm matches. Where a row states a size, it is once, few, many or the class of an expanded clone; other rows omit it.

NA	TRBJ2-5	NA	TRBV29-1	TGCAGCGTCGAATTCACGGACGCACAAGAGACCCAGTACTTC	CSVEFTDAQETQYF
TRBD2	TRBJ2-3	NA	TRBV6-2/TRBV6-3	TGTGCCAGCAGTTACACACTAGCGGGAGGCGCAGATACGCAGTATTTT	CASSYTLAGGADTQYF
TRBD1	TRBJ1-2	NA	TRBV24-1	TGTGCCACCAGTGGCGCGTACAGGGGGCGAAACTATGGCTACACCTTC	CATSGAYRGRNYGYTF
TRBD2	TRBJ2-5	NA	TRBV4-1	TGCGCTAGCAGCCACCGCCCGTATCAAGGGAGGGATATGTACAATGAGCAGTACTTC	CASSHRPYQGRDMYNEQYF
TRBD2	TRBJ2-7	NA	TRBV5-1	TGCGCCAGCAGCTCCGGGACTAGCGGGAACTACGAGCAGTACTTC	CASSSGTSGNYEQYF
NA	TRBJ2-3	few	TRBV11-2	TGTGCCAGCAGCTTAACGGGGGTGGCAGATACGCAGTATTTT	CASSLTGVADTQYF
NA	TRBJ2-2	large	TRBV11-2	TGTGCCAGCAGCTTAGGGAGACTTAACACCGGGGAGCTGTTTTTT	CASSLGRLNTGELFF
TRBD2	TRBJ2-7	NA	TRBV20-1	TGCAGTGCCATTATTAGCGGGAGGTCCTACGAGCAGTACTTC	CSAIISGRSYEQYF
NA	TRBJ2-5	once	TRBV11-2	TGTGCCAGCAGCACTGATATTGGAAAGTACGCCCAAGAGAACCAGTACTTC	CASSTDIGKYAQENQYF
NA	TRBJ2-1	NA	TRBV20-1	TGCGGTGCCCAACTTACGGCCAAGCAGTTCTTC	CGAQLTAKQFF
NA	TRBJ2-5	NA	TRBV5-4	TGTGCCAGCAGCTCTGCAGGGTCCCAAGAGACCCAGTACTTC	CASSSAGSQETQYF
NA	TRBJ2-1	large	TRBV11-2	TGTGCCAGCAGCTGGGTCCGAGGGAGCGAGCAGTTCTTC	CASSWVRGSEQFF
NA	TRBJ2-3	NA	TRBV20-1	TGCAGTGCAACAGATCCGGGACCAGCTAGCACAGATACGCAGTATTTT	CSATDPGPASTDTQYF